Listed below are T cell receptor beta chains from one sample, sequenced in a study of vaccination and CD4 T cells after COVID-19. These receptors are not linked to any known antigen. TCRdb fed the PCR reads into MiXCR, producing one record per CDR3 protein. The table includes fewer than 20,000 distinct CDR3 sequences, roughly 51% detected once. Source material: CD4+ T cells from blood, cultured in vitro. The receptors come from a human donor who had recovered from COVID-19. CDR3s include the opening cysteine and the closing phenylalanine or tryptophan. D genes are given only for firm matches. Clone size appears in some rows only: once, few, many, or a class for an expanded clone.

>TRBV25-1|TRBJ2-2|.|.
CASSEEGTNTGELFF
TGTGCCAGCAGTGAGGAGGGGACGAACACCGGGGAGCTGTTTTTT
>TRBV5-4|TRBJ2-1|TRBD2|.
CASSSPSGGSYNEQFF
TGTGCCAGCAGCTCCCCAAGCGGGGGCTCCTACAATGAGCAGTTCTTC
>TRBV20-1|TRBJ1-6|.|.
CSARGGGYNSPLHF
TGCAGTGCTAGAGGTGGAGGGTATAATTCACCCCTCCACTTT
>TRBV24-1|TRBJ2-4|.|.
CATSDGDTGGNIQYF
TGTGCCACCAGTGATGGGGACACCGGGGGAAACATTCAGTACTTC
>TRBV6-1|TRBJ2-2|TRBD2|.
CASTPQGLAGGGTGELFF
TGTGCCAGCACTCCACAGGGGCTAGCGGGAGGAGGCACCGGGGAGCTGTTTTTT
>TRBV20-1|TRBJ1-2|TRBD1|few
CSGLRDRGHYGYTF
TGCAGTGGCCTCCGGGACAGAGGTCATTATGGCTACACCTTC
>TRBV19|TRBJ1-5|TRBD1|.
CASTPGPWDRNYQPQHF
TGTGCCAGTACTCCCGGGCCCTGGGACAGGAATTATCAGCCCCAGCATTTT
>TRBV7-9|TRBJ2-2|.|.
CASSLAEGWAGELFF
TGTGCCAGCAGCTTAGCGGAGGGATGGGCCGGGGAGCTGTTTTTT
>TRBV28|TRBJ1-5|.|.
CASSPTGSNQPQHF
TGTGCCAGCAGTCCTACAGGGAGCAATCAGCCCCAGCATTTT
>TRBV6-4|TRBJ1-2|TRBD1|.
CASSENPGQAGGYTF
TGTGCCAGCAGTGAAAATCCGGGACAGGCGGGCGGCTACACCTTC
>TRBV7-9|TRBJ1-4|.|.
CASSAQGTTNEKLFF
TGTGCCAGCAGCGCACAGGGTACGACTAATGAAAAACTGTTTTTT
>TRBV7-8|TRBJ1-1|.|.
CASSLMEGGINTEAFF
TGTGCCAGCAGCTTGATGGAGGGAGGAATCAACACTGAAGCTTTCTTT
>TRBV7-6|TRBJ2-2|.|.
CASSPLPTGELFF
TGTGCCAGCAGCCCCCTACCCACCGGGGAGCTGTTTTTT
>TRBV5-1|TRBJ2-2|.|.
CASSLEQANTGELFF
TGCGCCAGCAGCTTGGAACAGGCGAACACCGGGGAGCTGTTTTTT
>TRBV20-1|TRBJ2-7|TRBD2|.
CSAQSSGRGPSLHF
TGCAGTGCCCAAAGTAGCGGGAGGGGCCCGTCGTTACACTTC
>TRBV2|TRBJ2-5|TRBD2|.
CASSDLAGGRETQYF
TGTGCCAGCAGTGATCTGGCGGGAGGGAGAGAGACCCAGTACTTC
>TRBV2|TRBJ1-3|.|.
CASSATRTGNTIYF
TGTGCCAGCAGTGCGACAAGAACTGGAAACACCATATATTTT
>TRBV20-1|TRBJ2-7|.|.
CSARRAEVYEQYF
TGCAGTGCTAGGAGGGCCGAAGTCTACGAGCAGTACTTC
>TRBV19|TRBJ2-5|.|few
CASSIKETQYF
TGTGCCAGTAGTATAAAGGAGACCCAGTACTTC
>TRBV7-6|TRBJ2-5|.|once
CASSLVGGSGTQYF
TGTGCTAGCAGCTTAGTTGGTGGGAGTGGGACCCAGTACTTC
>TRBV28|TRBJ1-5|.|.
CASSTQGGGIGPQHF
TGTGCCAGCAGCACCCAGGGAGGAGGGATTGGGCCCCAGCATTTT
>TRBV7-9|TRBJ2-7|.|once
CASSLVGGRSSYEQYF
TGTGCCAGCAGCTTAGTAGGAGGGCGGAGCTCCTACGAGCAGTACTTC
>TRBV24-1|TRBJ1-2|.|.
CATSVPGGGGYTF
TGTGCCACCAGTGTACCGGGGGGCGGTGGCTACACCTTC
>TRBV30|TRBJ2-3|.|.
CAWSPGPTTDTQYF
TGTGCCTGGAGTCCGGGACCCACCACAGATACGCAGTATTTT
>TRBV7-2|TRBJ1-6|.|few
CASSLGGGMGSPLHF
TGTGCCAGCAGCTTAGGGGGAGGTATGGGTTCACCCCTCCACTTT
>TRBV5-4|TRBJ2-1|.|.
CASTSDSNEQFF
TGTGCCAGCACCTCGGACAGTAATGAGCAGTTCTTC
>TRBV28|TRBJ1-1|.|.
CASSSPTTWESEAFF
TGTGCCAGCAGTTCCCCGACAACCTGGGAGTCTGAAGCTTTCTTT
>TRBV10-1|TRBJ2-7|.|.
CASNPGQSYEQYF
TGCGCCAGCAATCCAGGACAGTCCTACGAGCAGTACTTC
>TRBV7-3|TRBJ1-2|.|few
CASSPQGADYGYTF
TGTGCCAGCAGCCCCCAAGGGGCAGACTATGGCTACACCTTC
>TRBV6-5|TRBJ2-1|.|.
CASSYGDSGGVLEQFF
TGTGCCAGCAGTTACGGAGACTCCGGGGGAGTCTTAGAGCAGTTCTTC
>TRBV2|TRBJ2-7|.|.
CASRGTQGGEQYF
TGTGCCAGCCGCGGTACTCAGGGTGGGGAGCAGTACTTC
>TRBV6-1|TRBJ1-1|TRBD1|.
CASRDRDRTTEAFF
TGTGCCAGCAGAGACAGGGATAGGACCACTGAAGCTTTCTTT
>TRBV20-1|TRBJ2-7|TRBD1|.
CSARAGQDEQYF
TGCAGTGCTAGAGCAGGACAGGACGAGCAGTACTTC
>TRBV7-9|TRBJ2-3|TRBD1|.
CASSLAGTGGTDTQYF
TGTGCCAGCAGCTTAGCCGGGACAGGTGGCACAGATACGCAGTATTTT
>TRBV5-1|TRBJ1-1|.|.
CASSLGGMYTEAFF
TGCGCCAGCAGCTTGGGGGGCATGTACACTGAAGCTTTCTTT
>TRBV10-3|TRBJ1-1|.|few
CAIKDRHLALNTEAFF
TGTGCCATAAAGGACAGACACCTTGCACTGAACACTGAAGCTTTCTTT
>TRBV7-2|TRBJ2-2|.|.
CASSLQGQAGELFF
TGTGCCAGCAGCTTACAGGGTCAGGCCGGGGAGCTGTTTTTT
>TRBV7-3|TRBJ2-2|.|.
CASSFGAGNANTGELFF
TGTGCCAGCAGCTTCGGGGCTGGAAACGCGAACACCGGGGAGCTGTTTTTT
>TRBV7-9|TRBJ1-5|.|.
CASSRTSSNQPQHF
TGTGCCAGCAGCCGGACGAGTAGCAATCAGCCCCAGCATTTT
>TRBV27|TRBJ2-7|TRBD1|few
CASSPLGQVQPHEQYF
TGTGCCAGCAGTCCGTTGGGACAGGTACAACCCCACGAGCAGTACTTC
>TRBV7-2|TRBJ1-1|.|large
CASSLLRGTTEAFF
TGTGCCAGCAGCTTATTGCGGGGGACGACTGAAGCTTTCTTT
>TRBV19|TRBJ2-5|.|once
CASSIPGQQETQYF
TGTGCCAGTAGTATTCCGGGACAACAAGAGACCCAGTACTTC
>TRBV10-3|TRBJ2-5|TRBD1|.
CAIRRGQGETQYF
TGTGCCATCAGGCGGGGACAGGGAGAGACCCAGTACTTC
>TRBV27|TRBJ2-7|.|few
CASSFSRGALYEQYF
TGTGCCAGCAGTTTCAGCCGGGGAGCGCTCTACGAGCAGTACTTC
>TRBV20-1|TRBJ2-2|.|.
CSAKQRDTGELFF
TGCAGTGCTAAACAGCGGGACACCGGGGAGCTGTTTTTT
>TRBV7-6|TRBJ2-1|.|.
CASSLQGSSYNEQFF
TGTGCCAGCAGCTTACAGGGAAGCTCCTACAATGAGCAGTTCTTC
>TRBV20-1|TRBJ2-1|.|.
CSARHFSVSSYNEQFF
TGCAGTGCTCGTCACTTTAGCGTCAGCTCCTACAATGAGCAGTTCTTC
>TRBV2|TRBJ2-5|.|few
CASSEDRYWETQYF
TGTGCCAGCAGTGAAGACAGGTACTGGGAGACCCAGTACTTC
>TRBV20-1|TRBJ2-5|TRBD2|few
CSATSASGTDLQETQYF
TGCAGTGCTACCTCGGCTAGCGGGACCGACCTGCAAGAGACCCAGTACTTC
>TRBV5-1|TRBJ1-1|TRBD1|.
CASSSEGAPDGAFF
TGCGCCAGCAGCTCCGAGGGGGCACCGGATGGAGCTTTCTTT